This TCR beta chain was profiled in a study of T-cell reconstitution after alpha-beta-depleted transplantation in children. The CDR3 loop spans 15 amino acids. In germline, CDR1 is SNHLY, CDR2 FYNNEI. The trim removed 8 bases at V and 4 bases at J, leaving 12 bases unmatched. This clonotype showed up many times. Unique molecular identifiers tagged the TCRbeta library. A single record per CDR3 protein comes from TCRdb applying MiXCR to the PCR reads. Found here are some 240,000 distinct CDR3 sequences, 9% to 10% of them singletons; the top ten hold about 4.9%. The sequences come from PBMCs from the stem cell graft donor, collected from the stem cell graft. The chain combines TRBV2 with TRBJ2-7; 9 nucleotides agree with TRBD1. The source of this sequence is a human donor who donated a stem cell graft to a child with SCID. The CDR3 spells CASWDREEVSYEQYF. CDR3 sequence (DNA): TGTGCCAGCTGGGACAGGGAGGAGGTATCTTACGAGCAGTACTTC.